This TCR beta chain was retrieved from a study of blood T cell repertoires in COVID-19. Categorization into cohorts depended on clinical history that participants reported. The assay was immunoSEQ multiplex PCR, and TCRdb's table has in-frame clones only and misses some. This repertoire shows 450,000 to 500,000 clones, roughly 87% found once; its top ten account for 0.7%. The germline gives CDR1 SGDLS, CDR2 YYNGEE. V was clipped by 0 bases and J by 4 bases, with 16 bases between them. The CDR3 contains 16 residues. This rearrangement joins TRBV9 to TRBJ1-1; tentatively, D is TRBD1 (6 bases). This sequence was found in a young woman who had recovered from COVID-19. Sequencing used PBMCs or T cells enriched from blood (not recorded which). DNA for the CDR3: TGTGCCAGCAGCGTAGAGCTGGTGGGGGCCCCCACTGAAGCTTTCTTT. Translating gives CASSVELVGAPTEAFF. Variable domain in full (rest from reference TRBV9 and TRBJ1-1): DSGVTQTPKHLITATGQRVTLRCSPRSGDLSVYWYQQSLDQGLQFLIQYYNGEERAKGNILERFSAQQFPDLHSELNLSSLELGDSALYFCASSVELVGAPTEAFFGQGTRLTVV.